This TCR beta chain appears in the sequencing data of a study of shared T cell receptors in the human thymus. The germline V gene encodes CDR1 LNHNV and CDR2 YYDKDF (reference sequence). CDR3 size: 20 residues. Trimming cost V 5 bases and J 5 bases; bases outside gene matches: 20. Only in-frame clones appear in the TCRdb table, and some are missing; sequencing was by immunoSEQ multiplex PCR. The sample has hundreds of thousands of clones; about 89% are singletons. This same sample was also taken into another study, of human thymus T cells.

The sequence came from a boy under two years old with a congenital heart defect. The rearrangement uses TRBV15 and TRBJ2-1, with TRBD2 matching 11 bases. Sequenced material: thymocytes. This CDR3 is CATSYHTGLAEKGGDNEQFF. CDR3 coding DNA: TGTGCCACCAGCTACCACACGGGACTAGCGGAGAAGGGAGGAGACAATGAGCAGTTCTTC.